The entry below gives a single T cell receptor (beta chain) sequence along with its context. Its antigen is undetermined. The TCR alpha and TCR beta cDNA libraries, bearing sample barcodes and UMIs, were generated by 5'RACE using constant-segment primers. MiXCR, run by TCRdb on the 5' RACE reads, gives a single entry per CDR3 protein. Among hundreds of thousands of distinct CDR3 sequences, about 15% were seen once, and the ten largest hold 22%. This entry belongs to a study of T-cell memory formation after mild COVID-19. Turning to the study itself: Largely donor-specific TCR clusters were found. Study-wide points: Mainly in CM and EM were contracting CD4+ clones; CD8+ were in EMRA. Pre-infection memory carried some responding clones, suggesting that cross-reactive memory joined.

Per germline, CDR1 DFQATT and CDR2 SNEGSKA (reference sequence). Trimming left V 6 bases short and J 1 base short, with 12 bases between. The CDR3 is 13 amino acids. The TCR was taken from a man aged 18 to 30 who had mild COVID-19 (a few samples of this study predate the infection). Cell type and time point are not known. The sample was PBMCs or a T cell subset sorted from them (not recorded which). J is TRBJ2-5 and V is TRBV20-1; D remains unclear. DNA for the CDR3: TGCAGTGCCCCGGTGCACCTCCAAGAGACCCAGTACTTC. Protein product: CSAPVHLQETQYF.